The 20 T cell receptor beta chains in this list originate from one sample, sequenced in a study of shared clonotypes between healthy human individuals. Data came from immunoSEQ multiplex PCR; TCRdb stores just in-frame clones and leaves some out. The sample includes about 490,000 clones, 79% of them seen just once. Sequenced: PBMCs. These receptors were taken from a woman in her thirties or forties in good health. Some clones in this sample may be carry-over from other donors' samples.

The table lists this clone with a count of one. This chain uses TRBV7-9 with TRBJ2-2; 10 bases fit TRBD2. The CDR3 length is 19 residues. With 7 bases clipped from V and 1 base from J, the junction kept 15 bases outside the gene matches. From germline, CDR1 is SEHNR and CDR2 FQNEAQ (reference sequence). The CDR3 sequence is CASKTIHSGRALNTGELFF. In nucleotides, the CDR3 is TGTGCCAGCAAGACCATCCACAGCGGGAGGGCCCTGAACACCGGGGAGCTGTTTTTT.

The rearrangement uses TRBV19 and TRBJ1-4; TRBD1 agrees at 8 bases. CDR1 is LNHDA, CDR2 SQIVND, per germline (reference sequence). The ends lost 5 bases at V and 0 bases at J; junction bases unmatched: 5. The CDR3 loop spans 16 amino acids. This chain's CDR3 is CASSLGQGTTNEKLFF. The CDR3 DNA reads TGTGCCAGTAGTCTCGGACAGGGAACAACTAATGAAAAACTGTTTTTT.

The gene calls are TRBV15 and TRBJ2-1, with D tentatively TRBD1 or TRBD2 (5 bases each). Germline CDR1 is LNHNV and CDR2 is YYDKDF (reference sequence). With 0 bases removed from V and 6 bases from J, the gap between germline ends came to 12 bases. The length of the CDR3 is 15 residues. The CDR3 DNA reads as TGTGCCACCAGCAGAGACTATTTGGGGACCAATGAGCAGTTCTTC. It yields the protein CATSRDYLGTNEQFF. Drawing the rest from reference TRBV15 and TRBJ2-1, the complete variable domain is DAMVIQNPRYQVTQFGKPVTLSCSQTLNHNVMYWYQQKSSQAPKLLFHYYDKDFNNEADTPDNFQSRRPNTSFCFLDIRSPGLGDTAMYLCATSRDYLGTNEQFFGPGTRLTVL.

The chain recombines TRBV11-2 with TRBJ1-1, with TRBD1 identical over 7 bases. Germline loops: CDR1 SGHAT, CDR2 FQNNGV. V lost 0 bases to trimming and J lost 1 base; unmatched junction nucleotides: 2. The CDR3 spans 15 residues. Here the CDR3 DNA reads TGTGCCAGCAGCTTAGAAGGGACAGCGAACACTGAAGCTTTCTTT. Translation: CASSLEGTANTEAFF.

This clone was detected only a few times. This chain connects TRBV30 to TRBJ2-7; D remains ambiguous. The V end was cut by 5 bases, the J end by 0 bases, with 5 bases between. Germline V gene sequence: CDR1 GTSNPN, CDR2 SVGIG (reference sequence). CDR3 size: 11 residues. The DNA of the CDR3 is TGTGCCTGGGCCAGCTCCTACGAGCAGTACTTC. Its protein is CAWASSYEQYF.

This chain links TRBV7-9 with TRBJ2-1; 7 nucleotides agree with TRBD2. The trim removed 8 bases at V and 3 bases at J, leaving 7 bases unmatched. The CDR3 is 14 residues long. Germline loops: CDR1 SEHNR, CDR2 FQNEAQ (reference sequence). CDR3 amino acids: CASVLAAIYNEQFF. The CDR3 nucleotides read TGTGCCAGCGTGCTAGCGGCCATCTACAATGAGCAGTTCTTC.

The chain has TRBV7-9 and TRBJ2-7; D call uncertain. Germline CDR1 is SEHNR and CDR2 is FQNEAQ (reference sequence). CDR3 size: 13 residues. Deletions cut 5 bases from V and 3 bases from J, with 11 bases between. The CDR3 sequence: CASSPDPSYEQYF. The CDR3, as DNA: TGTGCCAGCAGCCCTGACCCGAGCTACGAGCAGTACTTC. Based on the CDR3 plus reference TRBV7-9 and TRBJ2-7, the full variable domain is DTGVSQNPRHKITKRGQNVTFRCDPISEHNRLYWYRQTLGQGPEFLTYFQNEAQLEKSRLLSDRFSAERPKGSFSTLEIQRTEQGDSAMYLCASSPDPSYEQYFGPGTRLTVT.

This clone was recorded a few times. Other DNA sequences in the sample encode the same CDR3. This chain joins TRBV7-2 and TRBJ2-5; D is unresolved. V dropped 1 base and J dropped 0 bases, with 3 bases sitting between them. The V gene's germline CDR1 is SGHTA and CDR2 FQGNSA. This CDR3 is built from 13 residues. Here the CDR3 reads CASSLGYQETQYF. The CDR3 DNA reads as TGTGCCAGCAGCTTAGGCTACCAAGAGACCCAGTACTTC.

The chain recombines TRBV2 with TRBJ2-5; D not resolved. Germline assignment: CDR1 SNHLY and CDR2 FYNNEI. Between the trimmed V and J ends, which lost 4 bases and 5 bases, there was a span of 5 bases. The CDR3 is 11 amino acids. CDR3 DNA sequence: TGTGCCAGCAGTGGGGGTGAGACCCAGTACTTC. Translation gives CASSGGETQYF.

CDR3 nucleotide sequence: TGTGCCAGCAGACCGCGGGAGGCGAACACCGGGGAGCTGTTTTTT. This sequence encodes CASRPREANTGELFF. The genes are TRBV9 and TRBJ2-2; TRBD2 aligns across 8 bases. The CDR3 covers 15 residues. CDR1 and CDR2 from the germline V gene are SGDLS and YYNGEE. V shed 5 bases, J shed 0 bases, and the junction held 3 bases outside the gene matches.

The rearrangement links TRBV6-1 to TRBJ1-5; D is ambiguous. V was clipped by 1 base and J by 6 bases, with 13 bases between them. The germline V gene encodes CDR1 MNHNS and CDR2 SASEGT. The CDR3 has 15 amino acids. The CDR3 spells CASSEGSSLSQPQHF. CDR3 DNA sequence: TGTGCCAGCAGTGAAGGGTCCTCCCTATCTCAGCCCCAGCATTTT.

This chain connects TRBV10-3 to TRBJ2-2; 11 bases agree with TRBD2. The CDR3 has 17 amino acids. Germline V CDR1 and CDR2: ENHRY, SYGVKD. The V and J ends lost 3 bases and 4 bases, in that order; junction bases with no gene match: 7. CDR3 amino acids: CAISDVSGRAGTGELFF. The DNA of the CDR3 is TGTGCCATCAGTGATGTTAGCGGGAGGGCCGGCACCGGGGAGCTGTTTTTT.

The chain has TRBV20-1 and TRBJ2-1, with D hard to call. Germline V gives CDR1 DFQATT, CDR2 SNEGSKA (reference sequence). V dropped 5 bases and J dropped 2 bases, with 4 bases sitting between them. CDR3 length: 11 residues. The CDR3 DNA sequence: TGCAGTGCTTCTGCCTACAATGAGCAGTTCTTC. It specifies CSASAYNEQFF.

Comment on this clone: Just one base apart from a much larger clone, this may be a read error. The rearrangement uses TRBV12-5 and TRBJ2-5, with D perhaps matching TRBD1 (5 bases). The germline gives CDR1 LGHNT, CDR2 FRNRAP. The CDR3 totals 16 residues. V was shortened by 1 base and J by 5 bases, with 17 bases between the two germline ends. This CDR3 is CASGLGLTWGTETQYF. CDR3 sequence (DNA): TGTGCTAGTGGTTTGGGGTTGACATGGGGCACGGAGACCCAGTACTTC. The full variable domain, completed using reference TRBV12-5 and TRBJ2-5, is DARVTQTPRHKVTEMGQEVTMRCQPILGHNTVFWYRQTMMQGLELLAYFRNRAPLDDSGMPKDRFSAEMPDATLATLKIQPSEPRDSAVYFCASGLGLTWGTETQYFGPGTRLLVL.

This chain connects TRBV20-1 to TRBJ2-7; D may be TRBD1 (6 bases). This CDR3 contains 11 residues. V was cut by 6 bases and J by 3 bases, with 9 bases left in between. Germline V gene data show CDR1 as DFQATT and CDR2 as SNEGSKA (reference sequence). CDR3 bases: TGCAGTGCGAGACAGGTCTACGAGCAGTACTTC. Translation gives CSARQVYEQYF.

The chain carries TRBV28 and TRBJ2-7, with 9 bases lining up with TRBD2. The V gene end was trimmed by 6 bases and the J gene end by 12 bases; junction bases not matched to a gene: 15. Germline V gene sequence: CDR1 MDHEN, CDR2 SYDVKM. CDR3 size: 14 residues. CDR3 loop: CASSPNGGAGGWYF. The DNA of the CDR3 is TGTGCCAGCAGCCCAAACGGCGGAGCGGGAGGCTGGTACTTC.

The chain is built from TRBV7-2 and TRBJ2-5, with 11 bases lining up with TRBD2. This CDR3 comprises 19 residues. V lost 5 bases to trimming and J lost 0 bases; unmatched junction nucleotides: 14. CDR1 SGHTA and CDR2 FQGNSA come from the germline V gene. The CDR3 DNA reads as TGTGCCAGCAGCCGACGATGGGCTAGCGGGAGGCCGAACCAAGAGACCCAGTACTTC. Translated, it gives CASSRRWASGRPNQETQYF.

This clone was found once. The J gene is TRBJ1-5, the V gene TRBV28; 7 nucleotides line up with TRBD1. CDR1 MDHEN and CDR2 SYDVKM come from the germline V gene. The trim removed 8 bases at V and 11 bases at J, leaving 12 bases unmatched. The CDR3 sequence is 13 residues long. The chain's CDR3 is CASGGQAGGSQHF. For the CDR3, the DNA is TGTGCCAGCGGAGGACAGGCAGGGGGGTCCCAGCATTTT.

The gene calls are TRBV7-3 and TRBJ2-7; D gene uncertain. With 3 bases removed from V and 1 base from J, the gap between germline ends came to 7 bases. CDR1 and CDR2 from the germline V gene are SGHTA and FQGTGA. The CDR3 extends over 13 amino acids. The CDR3 is CASSLSPSYEQYF. CDR3 DNA: TGTGCCAGCAGCTTGTCACCTTCCTACGAGCAGTACTTC.

The chain combines TRBV5-4 with TRBJ2-5, with TRBD1 matching over 8 bases. The end of the DNA is better explained by TRBJ2-7, so the J call may be wrong. The CDR3 runs 14 residues. CDR1 is SGHNT and CDR2 is YYREEE in the germline V gene (reference sequence). In DNA form, the CDR3 reads TGTGCCAGCAGCCCCGGGACAGGTTTCCACGAGCAGTACTTC. Its translation is CASSPGTGFHEQYF.